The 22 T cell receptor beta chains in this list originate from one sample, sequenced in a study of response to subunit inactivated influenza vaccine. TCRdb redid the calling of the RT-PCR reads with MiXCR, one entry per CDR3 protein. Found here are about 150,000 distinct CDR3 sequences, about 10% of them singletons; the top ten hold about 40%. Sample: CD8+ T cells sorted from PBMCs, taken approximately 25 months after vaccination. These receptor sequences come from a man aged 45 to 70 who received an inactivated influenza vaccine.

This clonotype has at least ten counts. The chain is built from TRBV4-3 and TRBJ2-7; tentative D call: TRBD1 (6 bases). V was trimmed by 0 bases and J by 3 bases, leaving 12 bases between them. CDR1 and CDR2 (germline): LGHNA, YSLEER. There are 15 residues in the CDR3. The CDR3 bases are TGCGCCAGCAGCCAAGACGAGGGACACTACTACGAGCAGTACTTC. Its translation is CASSQDEGHYYEQYF.

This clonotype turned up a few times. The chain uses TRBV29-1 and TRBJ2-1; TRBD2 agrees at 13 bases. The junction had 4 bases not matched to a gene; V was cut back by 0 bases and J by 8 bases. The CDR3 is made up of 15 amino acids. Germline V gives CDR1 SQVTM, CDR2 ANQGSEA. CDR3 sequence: CSVEDRLAGGYEQFF. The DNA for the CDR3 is TGCAGCGTTGAAGATCGACTAGCGGGGGGTTATGAGCAGTTCTTC.

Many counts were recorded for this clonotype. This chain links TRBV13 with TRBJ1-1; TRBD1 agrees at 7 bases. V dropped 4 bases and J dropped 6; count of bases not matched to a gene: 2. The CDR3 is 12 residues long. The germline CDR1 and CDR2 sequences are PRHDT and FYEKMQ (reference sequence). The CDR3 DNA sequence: TGTGCCAGCAGCTACGGGACAGCTGAAGCTTTCTTT. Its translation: CASSYGTAEAFF.

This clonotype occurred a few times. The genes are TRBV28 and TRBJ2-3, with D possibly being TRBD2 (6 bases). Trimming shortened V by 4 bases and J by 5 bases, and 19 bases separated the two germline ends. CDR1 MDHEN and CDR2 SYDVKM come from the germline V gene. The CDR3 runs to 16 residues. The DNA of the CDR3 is TGTGCCAGCAGTTCCCTACCGGGGGTGGTTGGAGATACGCAGTATTTT. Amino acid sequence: CASSSLPGVVGDTQYF.

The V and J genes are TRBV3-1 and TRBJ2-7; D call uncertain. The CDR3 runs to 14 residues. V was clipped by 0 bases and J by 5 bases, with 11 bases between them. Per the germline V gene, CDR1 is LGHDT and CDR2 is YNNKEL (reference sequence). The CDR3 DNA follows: TGTGCCAGCAGCCAAGAACTATACCGGCACGAGCAGTACTTC. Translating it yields CASSQELYRHEQYF.

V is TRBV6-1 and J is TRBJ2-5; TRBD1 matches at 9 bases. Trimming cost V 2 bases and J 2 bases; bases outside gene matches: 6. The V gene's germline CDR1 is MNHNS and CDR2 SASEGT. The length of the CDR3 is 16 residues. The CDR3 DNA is TGTGCCAGCAGTGAATGGACAGGGGACAGTCAAGAGACCCAGTACTTC. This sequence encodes CASSEWTGDSQETQYF.

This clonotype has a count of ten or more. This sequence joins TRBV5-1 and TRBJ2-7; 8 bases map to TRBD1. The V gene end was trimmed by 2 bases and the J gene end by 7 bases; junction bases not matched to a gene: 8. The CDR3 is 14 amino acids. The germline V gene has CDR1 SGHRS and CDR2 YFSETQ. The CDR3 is CASSLRDRSLEQYF. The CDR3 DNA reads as TGCGCCAGCAGCTTACGGGACAGGTCCCTGGAGCAGTACTTC. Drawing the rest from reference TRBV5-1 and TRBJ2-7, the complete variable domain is KAGVTQTPRYLIKTRGQQVTLSCSPISGHRSVSWYQQTPGQGLQFLFEYFSETQRNKGNFPGRFSGRQFSNSRSEMNVSTLELGDSALYLCASSLRDRSLEQYFGPGTRLTVT.

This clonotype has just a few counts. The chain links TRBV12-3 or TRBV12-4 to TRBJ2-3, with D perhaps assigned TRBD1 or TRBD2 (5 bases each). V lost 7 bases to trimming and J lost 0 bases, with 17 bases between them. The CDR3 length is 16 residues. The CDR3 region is CASTSTGTVSTDTQYF. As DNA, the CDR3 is TGTGCCAGCACCTCGACCGGGACCGTCAGCACAGATACGCAGTATTTT.

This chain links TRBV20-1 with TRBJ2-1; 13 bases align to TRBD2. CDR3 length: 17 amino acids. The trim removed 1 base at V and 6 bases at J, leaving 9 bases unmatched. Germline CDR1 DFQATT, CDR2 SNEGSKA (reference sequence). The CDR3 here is CSARGGLAGSPGNEQFF. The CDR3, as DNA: TGCAGTGCTAGAGGGGGACTAGCGGGGTCCCCCGGCAATGAGCAGTTCTTC.

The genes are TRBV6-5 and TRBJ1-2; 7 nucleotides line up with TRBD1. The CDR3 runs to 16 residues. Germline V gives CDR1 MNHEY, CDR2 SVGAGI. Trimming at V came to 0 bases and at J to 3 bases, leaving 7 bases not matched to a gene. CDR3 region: CASSYSDRSRDYGYTF. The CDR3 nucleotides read TGTGCCAGCAGTTACTCGGACAGGTCTAGGGACTATGGCTACACCTTC.

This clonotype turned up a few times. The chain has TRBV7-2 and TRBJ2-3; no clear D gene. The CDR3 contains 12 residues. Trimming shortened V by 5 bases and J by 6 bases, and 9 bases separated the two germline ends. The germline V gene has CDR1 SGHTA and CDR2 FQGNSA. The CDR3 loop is CASSEVWDTQYF. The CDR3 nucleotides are TGTGCCAGCAGCGAGGTTTGGGATACGCAGTATTTT.

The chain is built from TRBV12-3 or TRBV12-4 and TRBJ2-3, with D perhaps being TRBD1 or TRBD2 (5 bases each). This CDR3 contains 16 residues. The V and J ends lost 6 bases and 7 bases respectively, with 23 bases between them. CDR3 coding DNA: TGTGCCAGCAGCGCCCGGGACCCGGGTAGCATTAATACGCAGTATTTT. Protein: CASSARDPGSINTQYF.

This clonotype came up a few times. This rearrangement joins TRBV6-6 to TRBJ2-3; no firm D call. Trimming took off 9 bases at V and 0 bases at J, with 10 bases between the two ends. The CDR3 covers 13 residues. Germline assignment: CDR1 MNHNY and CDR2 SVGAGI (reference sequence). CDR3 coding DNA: TGTGCCAGTTCACGGGCTAGCACAGATACGCAGTATTTT. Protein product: CASSRASTDTQYF.

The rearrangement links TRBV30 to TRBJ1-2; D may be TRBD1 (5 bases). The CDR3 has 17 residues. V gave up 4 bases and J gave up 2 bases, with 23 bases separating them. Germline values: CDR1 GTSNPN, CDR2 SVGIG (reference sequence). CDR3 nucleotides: TGTGCCTGGACGGGAGGCAGGGAAACTTTCGGAAACTATGGCTACACCTTC. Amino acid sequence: CAWTGGRETFGNYGYTF.

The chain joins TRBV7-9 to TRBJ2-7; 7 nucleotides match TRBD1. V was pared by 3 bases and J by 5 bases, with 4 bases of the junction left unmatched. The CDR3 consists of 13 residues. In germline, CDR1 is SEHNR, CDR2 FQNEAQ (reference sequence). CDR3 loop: CASSLDQGDEQYF. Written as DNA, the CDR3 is TGTGCCAGCAGCTTGGACCAGGGGGACGAGCAGTACTTC.

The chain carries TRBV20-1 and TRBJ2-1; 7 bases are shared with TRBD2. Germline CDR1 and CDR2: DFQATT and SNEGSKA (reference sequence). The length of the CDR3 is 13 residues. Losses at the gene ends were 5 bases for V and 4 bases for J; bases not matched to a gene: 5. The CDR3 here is CSASSGRYNEQFF. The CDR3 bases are TGCAGTGCTTCTAGCGGCCGATACAATGAGCAGTTCTTC.

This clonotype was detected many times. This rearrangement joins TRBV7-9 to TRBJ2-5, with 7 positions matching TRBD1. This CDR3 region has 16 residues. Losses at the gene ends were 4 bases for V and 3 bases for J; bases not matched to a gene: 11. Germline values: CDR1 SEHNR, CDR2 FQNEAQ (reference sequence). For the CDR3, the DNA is TGTGCCAGCAGCTCGCCCGGGACAGAGCTAAAAGAGACCCAGTACTTC. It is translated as CASSSPGTELKETQYF. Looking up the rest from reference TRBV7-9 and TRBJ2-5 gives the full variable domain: DTGVSQNPRHKITKRGQNVTFRCDPISEHNRLYWYRQTLGQGPEFLTYFQNEAQLEKSRLLSDRFSAERPKGSFSTLEIQRTEQGDSAMYLCASSSPGTELKETQYFGPGTRLLVL.

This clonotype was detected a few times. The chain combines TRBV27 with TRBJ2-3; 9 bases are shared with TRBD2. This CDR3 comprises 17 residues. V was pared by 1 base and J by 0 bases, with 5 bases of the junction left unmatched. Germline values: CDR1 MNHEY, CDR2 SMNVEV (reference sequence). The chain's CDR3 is CASSLLYLAGSTDTQYF. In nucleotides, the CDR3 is TGTGCCAGCAGTTTATTGTACCTAGCGGGGAGCACAGATACGCAGTATTTT.

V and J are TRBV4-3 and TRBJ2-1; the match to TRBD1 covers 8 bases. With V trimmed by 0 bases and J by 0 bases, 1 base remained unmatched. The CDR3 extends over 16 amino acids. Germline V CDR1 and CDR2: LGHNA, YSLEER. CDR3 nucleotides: TGCGCCAGCAGCCAAGATACAGGGGGCTCCTACAATGAGCAGTTCTTC. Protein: CASSQDTGGSYNEQFF.

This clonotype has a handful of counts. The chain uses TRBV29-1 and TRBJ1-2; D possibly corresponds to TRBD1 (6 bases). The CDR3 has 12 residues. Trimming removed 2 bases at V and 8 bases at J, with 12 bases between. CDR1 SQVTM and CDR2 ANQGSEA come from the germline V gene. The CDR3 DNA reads TGCAGCGTTGAACAGGGGAGTTTGGGCTACACCTTC. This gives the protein CSVEQGSLGYTF.

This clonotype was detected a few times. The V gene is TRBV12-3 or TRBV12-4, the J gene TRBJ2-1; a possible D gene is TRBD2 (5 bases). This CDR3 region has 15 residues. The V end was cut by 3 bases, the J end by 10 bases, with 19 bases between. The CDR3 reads CASSFTEGRLDEQFF. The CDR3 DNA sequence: TGTGCCAGCAGTTTTACTGAGGGCCGGCTAGACGAGCAGTTCTTC.

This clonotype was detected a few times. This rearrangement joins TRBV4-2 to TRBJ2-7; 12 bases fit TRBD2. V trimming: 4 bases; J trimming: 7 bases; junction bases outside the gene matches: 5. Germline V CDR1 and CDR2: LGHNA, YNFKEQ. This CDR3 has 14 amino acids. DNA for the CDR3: TGTGCCAGCAGCCTCGGACTAGCGGGAAGGGAGCAGTACTTC. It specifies CASSLGLAGREQYF.